The 9 T cell receptor beta chains below were found in one sample sequenced in a study of cytomegalovirus exposure and HLA in healthy donors. PCR was performed using 60 Vbeta and 13 Jbeta primers. Assay used: immunoSEQ multiplex PCR; TCRdb lists only in-frame clones, some missing. This sample has around 72,000 clones, with around 81% found just once. Input material: PBMCs. These receptors all come from a man aged 45 to 65 in good health and CMV-seronegative.

The V call is TRBV13, the J call TRBJ2-6, with D unresolved. The V gene lost 1 base and the J gene lost 0 bases, with 10 bases spanning the gap. The CDR3 is 17 amino acids. From germline, CDR1 is PRHDT and CDR2 FYEKMQ (reference sequence). CDR3 DNA: TGTGCCAGCAGCTTAGACAGCAAACGCTCTGGGGCCAACGTCCTGACTTTC. It codes for CASSLDSKRSGANVLTF.

The chain couples TRBV28 to TRBJ1-6; no firm D call. Between the trimmed V and J ends, which lost 5 bases and 7 bases, there was a span of 3 bases. CDR1 and CDR2 (germline): MDHEN, SYDVKM. The length of the CDR3 is 11 residues. This CDR3 is CASSQNSPLHF. The CDR3 DNA follows: TGTGCCAGCAGTCAGAATTCACCCCTCCACTTT.

This chain links TRBV29-1 with TRBJ2-5; 7 bases line up with TRBD1. J was trimmed by 4 bases and V by 3 bases; bases with no gene match: 8. The length of the CDR3 is 14 residues. Looked up from germline, CDR1 is SQVTM and CDR2 is ANQGSEA. As DNA, the CDR3 is TGCAGCGTTGATCAGGGGGACCTGAGAGAGACCCAGTACTTC. Encoded protein: CSVDQGDLRETQYF.

This clone was detected only a few times. The chain has TRBV4-1 and TRBJ1-1; no firm D call. The CDR3 extends over 12 amino acids. Per the germline V gene, CDR1 is MGHRA and CDR2 is YSYEKL. Between the trimmed V and J ends, which lost 4 bases and 5 bases, there was a span of 8 bases. CDR3 amino acids: CASSPIGTEAFF. Written as DNA, the CDR3 is TGCGCCAGCAGCCCGATCGGGACTGAAGCTTTCTTT.

The rearrangement links TRBV19 to TRBJ2-2; D gene ambiguous. Between the trimmed V and J ends, which lost 7 bases and 1 base, there was a span of 10 bases. Per germline, CDR1 LNHDA and CDR2 SQIVND (reference sequence). The CDR3 length is 14 residues. The CDR3 bases are TGTGCCAGTACCCCCCTTCGGAACACCGGGGAGCTGTTTTTT. Translation: CASTPLRNTGELFF.

The gene calls are TRBV5-4 and TRBJ2-2; TRBD2 is a possible D gene (5 bases). The CDR3 is 17 residues long. V was trimmed by 3 bases and J by 4 bases, leaving 19 bases between them. Germline V gene lookup returns CDR1 SGHNT and CDR2 YYREEE (reference sequence). CDR3 sequence (DNA): TGTGCCAGCAGCTGGAGGCTCCCAGGCCGGGGCACCGGGGAGCTGTTTTTT. Its protein product is CASSWRLPGRGTGELFF.

The chain combines TRBV6-5 with TRBJ1-1, with 8 positions matching TRBD1. The J segment lost 3 bases and the V segment lost 6 bases, leaving 6 bases of the junction unmatched. The CDR3 has 14 residues. The germline V gene has CDR1 MNHEY and CDR2 SVGAGI. CDR3 in DNA: TGTGCCAGCAGGATACAGGGGGGCGACACTGAAGCTTTCTTT. Protein: CASRIQGGDTEAFF.

This clone turned up a few times. The chain is built from TRBV6-1 and TRBJ1-5; no firm D call. The CDR3 spans 14 residues. The V end lost 6 bases, the J end lost 4 bases, and 13 bases lay between the germline ends. Germline V gives CDR1 MNHNS, CDR2 SASEGT. For the CDR3, the DNA is TGTGCCAGCAGCACCGGAGCCCTGAATCAGCCCCAGCATTTT. Translated: CASSTGALNQPQHF.

V and J are TRBV10-1 and TRBJ2-7, with 7 bases matching TRBD1. The J segment lost 4 bases and the V segment lost 3 bases, leaving 9 bases of the junction unmatched. The CDR3 is 15 residues long. CDR1 is WNHNN, CDR2 SYGVQD, per germline (reference sequence). CDR3 region: CASSETGQNKYEQYF. CDR3 coding DNA: TGCGCCAGCAGTGAAACGGGACAGAACAAGTACGAGCAGTACTTC.